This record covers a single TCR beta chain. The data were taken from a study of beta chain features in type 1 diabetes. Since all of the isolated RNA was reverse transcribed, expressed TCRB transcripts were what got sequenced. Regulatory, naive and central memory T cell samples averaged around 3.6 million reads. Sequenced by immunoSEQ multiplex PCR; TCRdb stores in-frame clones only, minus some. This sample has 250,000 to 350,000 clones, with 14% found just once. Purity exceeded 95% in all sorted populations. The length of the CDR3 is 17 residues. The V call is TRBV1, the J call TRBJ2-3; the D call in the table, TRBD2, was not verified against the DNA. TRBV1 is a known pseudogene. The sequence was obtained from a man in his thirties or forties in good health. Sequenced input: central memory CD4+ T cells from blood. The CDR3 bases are TGCACCAGCAGCCAAGATCGAAGGGCGGGCTCGCCAGATACGCAGTATTTT. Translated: CTSSQDRRAGSPDTQYF.